The 18 T cell receptor beta chains below all came from one sample that was sequenced in a study of human T cells and chemical hapten exposure. TCRdb used MiXCR to reprocess the RACE reads, holding one entry per CDR3 protein. This table holds fewer than 100,000 distinct CDR3 sequences, 11% found once. Stated time point: patch test 3, about 24 weeks after DPC sensitization. Treatment described: therapeutic diphenylcyclopropenone sensitization with weekly scalp DPC. The source was whole blood, collected in connection with sensitization to the hapten diphenylcyclopropenone (DPC). Receptor source: a woman in her thirties with alopecia areata. Some clones in this sample may be carry-over from other donors' samples.

This clonotype is medium-sized. This chain joins TRBV11-2 and TRBJ2-2; D gene uncertain. The CDR3 covers 13 residues. The germline CDR1 and CDR2 sequences are SGHAT and FQNNGV. Trimming shortened V by 6 bases and J by 3 bases, and 8 bases separated the two germline ends. The CDR3 loop reads CASRNPYTGELFF. The CDR3 bases are TGTGCCAGCAGAAATCCTTACACCGGGGAGCTGTTTTTT.

In this sample, this clonotype turned up many times. The chain couples TRBV20-1 to TRBJ2-1; no clear D gene. The CDR3 extends over 15 amino acids. The V end was cut by 3 bases, the J end by 0 bases, with 12 bases between. The V gene's germline CDR1 is DFQATT and CDR2 SNEGSKA (reference sequence). The CDR3 loop reads CSARSDHLSYNEQFF. The CDR3 DNA reads TGCAGTGCTAGGAGTGACCACCTCTCCTACAATGAGCAGTTCTTC.

V usage is TRBV28 and J usage is TRBJ2-7, with 7 bases aligning to TRBD1. The CDR3 runs 15 residues. Trimming at V came to 6 bases and at J to 3 bases, leaving 11 bases not matched to a gene. CDR1 is MDHEN and CDR2 is SYDVKM in the germline V gene. As DNA, the CDR3 is TGTGCCAGCAGACTCGACAGGGCTAATGTCTACGAGCAGTACTTC. This sequence encodes CASRLDRANVYEQYF. Together with reference TRBV28 and TRBJ2-7, the CDR3 gives the full variable domain: DVKVTQSSRYLVKRTGEKVFLECVQDMDHENMFWYRQDPGLGLRLIYFSYDVKMKEKGDIPEGYSVSREKKERFSLILESASTNQTSMYLCASRLDRANVYEQYFGPGTRLTVT.

At least ten counts were recorded for this clonotype. One end of the junction fails to match germline, which may point to a read error. The CDR3: CVGGNYGYTF. CDR3 nucleotides: TGCGTCGGAGGGAACTATGGCTACACCTTC. The V gene is TRBV6-1, the J gene TRBJ1-2; D unresolved. Germline assignment: CDR1 MNHNS and CDR2 SASEGT. This CDR3 has 10 amino acids.

This clonotype has at least ten counts. The chain links TRBV20-1 to TRBJ2-1, with 11 bases fitting TRBD2. V shed 3 bases and J 3 bases; nucleotides not matched to a gene: 1. The CDR3 extends over 14 amino acids. CDR1 and CDR2 (germline): DFQATT, SNEGSKA (reference sequence). The CDR3 nucleotides read TGCAGTGCTAGGGGACTAGCGGTCTACAATGAGCAGTTCTTC. This encodes CSARGLAVYNEQFF.

In its sample, this clonotype was seen a few times. The chain joins TRBV4-3 to TRBJ2-6; D gene ambiguous. Per germline, CDR1 LGHNA and CDR2 YSLEER. This CDR3 contains 17 residues. The V end was cut by 1 base, the J end by 2 bases, with 12 bases between. CDR3 loop: CASSQVGSFAGANVLTF. CDR3 DNA sequence: TGCGCCAGCAGCCAAGTCGGATCCTTCGCTGGGGCCAACGTCCTGACTTTC.

This clonotype was counted many times. The chain carries TRBV29-1 and TRBJ1-2, with no clear D. Germline loops: CDR1 SQVTM, CDR2 ANQGSEA. V dropped 4 bases and J dropped 4 bases, with 10 bases sitting between them. The CDR3 covers 12 residues. CDR3 amino acids: CSVVSAGYGYTF. The CDR3 DNA sequence: TGCAGCGTTGTCTCCGCAGGCTATGGCTACACCTTC. The complete variable domain, with remaining parts taken from reference TRBV29-1 and TRBJ1-2, reads SAVISQKPSRDICQRGTSLTIQCQVDSQVTMMFWYRQQPGQSLTLIATANQGSEATYESGFVIDKFPISRPNLTFSTLTVSNMSPEDSSIYLCSVVSAGYGYTFGSGTRLTVV.

This clonotype came up many times. The chain is built from TRBV4-2 and TRBJ2-7; D is perhaps TRBD2 (6 bases). Germline V CDR1 and CDR2: LGHNA, YNFKEQ. The CDR3 extends over 16 amino acids. The V and J ends lost 0 bases and 3 bases respectively, with 15 bases between them. CDR3 amino acids: CASSQELSGPIYEQYF. In DNA form, the CDR3 reads TGTGCCAGCAGCCAAGAACTCAGCGGGCCTATCTACGAGCAGTACTTC.

This clonotype was observed many times. The genes are TRBV28 and TRBJ2-2, with a possible D match to TRBD1 (6 bases). The V end lost 2 bases, the J end lost 3 bases, and 10 bases lay between the germline ends. Germline V gene sequence: CDR1 MDHEN, CDR2 SYDVKM. The CDR3 spans 15 residues. DNA for the CDR3: TGTGCCAGCAGTTTACCAACAGGGTACACCGGGGAGCTGTTTTTT. It is translated as CASSLPTGYTGELFF.

This clonotype was detected many times. The CDR3 DNA follows: TGTGCCAGCAGTGAATATGGCGGCTCGGACACCGGGGAGCTGTTTTTT. It encodes CASSEYGGSDTGELFF. The rearrangement links TRBV25-1 to TRBJ2-2; no reliable D call. Trimming stripped 0 bases from V and 3 bases from J, with 11 bases between. This CDR3 has 16 residues. Per germline, CDR1 MGHDK and CDR2 SYGVNS. Looking up the rest from reference TRBV25-1 and TRBJ2-2 gives the full variable domain: EADIYQTPRYLVIGTGKKITLECSQTMGHDKMYWYQQDPGMELHLIHYSYGVNSTEKGDLSSESTVSRIRTEHFPLTLESARPSHTSQYLCASSEYGGSDTGELFFGEGSRLTVL.

This chain connects TRBV20-1 to TRBJ2-1; a weak D match, TRBD2 (5 bases). This CDR3 contains 14 residues. V dropped 6 bases and J dropped 6 bases, with 18 bases sitting between them. The V gene's germline CDR1 is DFQATT and CDR2 SNEGSKA (reference sequence). The chain's CDR3 is CSAPPRRVGNEQFF. The CDR3 DNA is TGCAGTGCCCCACCCAGGCGGGTCGGCAATGAGCAGTTCTTC.

This rearrangement joins TRBV28 to TRBJ2-2; no reliable D call. In germline, CDR1 is MDHEN, CDR2 SYDVKM. Between the trimmed V and J ends, which lost 5 bases and 2 bases, there was a span of 6 bases. This CDR3 region has 13 residues. The CDR3 bases are TGTGCCAGCAGTGACACAAACACCGGGGAGCTGTTTTTT. Translating it yields CASSDTNTGELFF.

The V gene is TRBV6-1, the J gene TRBJ1-5; D perhaps matches TRBD1 (5 bases). V was cut by 2 bases and J by 1 base, with 9 bases left in between. The CDR3 runs 15 residues. The germline V gene encodes CDR1 MNHNS and CDR2 SASEGT. The CDR3 spells CASSERGASNQPQHF. CDR3 bases: TGTGCCAGCAGTGAACGTGGGGCAAGCAATCAGCCCCAGCATTTT.

The gene calls are TRBV19 and TRBJ2-1; the D is unclear. Per the germline V gene, CDR1 is LNHDA and CDR2 is SQIVND (reference sequence). The CDR3 contains 13 residues. The ends were cut back, 5 bases at V and 4 bases at J, with 9 bases in the middle. In nucleotides, the CDR3 is TGTGCCAGTAGTCTCGGATATTACAATGAGCAGTTCTTC. Protein sequence: CASSLGYYNEQFF.

The V and J genes are TRBV20-1 and TRBJ1-5; 12 nucleotides agree with TRBD1. J lost 6 bases, V lost 1 base, and 7 bases had no gene match. The CDR3 consists of 16 residues. Looked up from germline, CDR1 is DFQATT and CDR2 is SNEGSKA (reference sequence). The CDR3 reads CSARVAGQGAGQPQHF. The CDR3 nucleotides are TGCAGTGCTAGAGTGGCGGGACAGGGGGCAGGTCAGCCCCAGCATTTT.

This clonotype was counted ten times or more. The V call is TRBV6-2 or TRBV6-3, the J call TRBJ1-1; 10 bases match TRBD1. From germline, CDR1 is MNHEY and CDR2 SVGEGT. The trim removed 5 bases at V and 6 bases at J, leaving 9 bases unmatched. The CDR3 has 15 residues. CDR3 coding DNA: TGTGCCAGCAGTACCTTTCACGGGACAGGGGCTGAAGCTTTCTTT. This gives the protein CASSTFHGTGAEAFF.

This clonotype has a count of ten or more. The chain is built from TRBV7-2 and TRBJ2-1; D perhaps matches TRBD1 (6 bases). The CDR3 covers 14 residues. The germline V gene has CDR1 SGHTA and CDR2 FQGNSA. V dropped 5 bases and J dropped 9 bases, with 17 bases sitting between them. The CDR3 DNA reads as TGTGCCAGCAGCACCGTACAGGGTGGAGGTGAGCAGTTCTTC. Its translation: CASSTVQGGGEQFF.

This clonotype was counted only a few times. This chain joins TRBV7-2 and TRBJ2-4; D perhaps matches TRBD1 (6 bases). Germline values: CDR1 SGHTA, CDR2 FQGNSA. Trimming pared 7 bases from V and 3 bases from J, leaving 13 bases between. The CDR3 loop spans 14 amino acids. The CDR3 DNA is TGTGCCAGCATGGGGGCAGGGAACAAAAACATTCAGTACTTC. This codes for CASMGAGNKNIQYF.